This T cell receptor (beta chain) derives from a study of shared clonotypes between healthy human individuals. Study-level points and caveats: Rarefaction showed sorted-subset sequencing was incomplete despite large depth. Against clonotypes common to all four donors, non-shared ones had lower generation probabilities.

As regards this clone: The antigen is not known.

The CDR3 consists of 15 residues. Germline CDR1 and CDR2: ENHRY and SYGVKD. Germline trimming cut 0 bases from V and 5 bases from J; bases unmatched to any gene: 5. In the sorted-subset replicate PCRs, 150 to 250 ng DNA, roughly 29,000 T cell genomes, was used. Only in-frame clones appear in the TCRdb table, and some are missing; sequencing was by immunoSEQ multiplex PCR. The sample holds over a million clones, 98% seen once. CD4+ cells yielded CD45RA+ naive and CD45RA-negative memory subsets. The J gene is TRBJ1-1, the V gene TRBV10-3, with 8 bases aligning to TRBD1. This TCR was recovered from a man aged 25 to 45 in good health. The sequencing input was naive CD4+ T cells sorted from blood. Stated subset: CD45RA+ positively selected. The CDR3 DNA is TGTGCCATCAGTGAGTCGAGGCAGGGGGCAACTGAAGCTTTCTTT. Protein product: CAISESRQGATEAFF.